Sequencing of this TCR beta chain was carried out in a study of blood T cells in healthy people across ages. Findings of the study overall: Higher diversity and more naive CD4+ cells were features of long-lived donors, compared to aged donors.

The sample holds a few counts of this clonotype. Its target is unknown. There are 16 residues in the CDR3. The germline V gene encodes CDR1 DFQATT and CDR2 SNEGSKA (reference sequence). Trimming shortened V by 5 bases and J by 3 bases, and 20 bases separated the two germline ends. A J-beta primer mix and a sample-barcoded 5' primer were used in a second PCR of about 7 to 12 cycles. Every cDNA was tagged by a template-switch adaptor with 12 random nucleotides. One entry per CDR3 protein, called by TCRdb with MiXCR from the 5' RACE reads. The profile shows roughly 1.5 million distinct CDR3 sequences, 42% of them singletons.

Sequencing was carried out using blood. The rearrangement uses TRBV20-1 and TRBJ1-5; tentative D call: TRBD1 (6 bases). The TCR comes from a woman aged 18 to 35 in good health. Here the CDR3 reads CSASNPGHESNQPQHF. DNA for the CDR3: TGCAGTGCTTCCAACCCGGGACACGAATCCAATCAGCCCCAGCATTTT.